What follows describes a single TCR beta chain. The data originate from a study of sequential checkpoint blockade in melanoma. Looking at the study overall: Both treatment sequences were followed by maintenance nivolumab.

Indicated treatment: randomized to nivolumab then ipilimumab (arm A) or the reverse (arm B). This CDR3 region has 15 residues. Trimming took off 4 bases at V and 6 bases at J, with 16 bases between the two ends. Germline V gives CDR1 SEHNR, CDR2 FQNEAQ (reference sequence). Clones were sequenced by immunoSEQ multiplex PCR, and TCRdb holds only the in-frame ones, with some missing. The data hold about 20,000 clones, with 82% observed a single time. V usage is TRBV7-9 and J usage is TRBJ2-1; possible D gene TRBD2, 7 bases. This receptor was identified in a human donor with melanoma. This material consisted of CD8+ T cells sorted from blood (inferred from file names), taken from a patient given nivolumab and ipilimumab in sequence. The DNA for the CDR3 is TGTGCCAGCAGCTCCCCTTTGGGGGGGCCCAATGAGCAGTTCTTC. Translation gives CASSSPLGGPNEQFF.